Presented here are 28 T cell receptor beta chains from one specimen sequenced in a study of T cell repertoires in cytomegalovirus infection (dated by TCRdb to the late 2010s). The instrument was an Illumina HiSeq 1500. TCRdb itself trimmed the public reads at Q25 with fastp, ran MiXCR and retained productive beta chains. One record per CDR3 amino acid sequence lists the most common genes and DNA. Counted in this sample were around 69,000 distinct CDR3 sequences; 20% of them appeared once. The top ten hold roughly 62% of the sample. Their specific antigens are unknown. The treatment or condition tag for this specimen amounts to: in vitro stimulation with specific CMV peptide epitopes to enrich CMV-specific T cells. The sample consisted of CD8+ T cells from cultured PBMCs, taken from culture after CMV antigen stimulation. The origin of the receptors is a human donor in good health (CMV status not recorded). Some clones in this sample may be carry-over from other donors' samples.

J is TRBJ2-1 and V is TRBV27; D gene unclear. CDR3 length: 12 amino acids. V dropped 8 bases and J dropped 0 bases, with 5 bases sitting between them. The V gene's germline CDR1 is MNHEY and CDR2 SMNVEV (reference sequence). This CDR3 is CASVTSYNEQFF. The DNA of the CDR3 is TGTGCCAGCGTCACCTCCTACAATGAGCAGTTCTTC.

This clonotype was seen a few times. The chain links TRBV7-2 to TRBJ2-5, with no clear D. Deletions cut 1 base from V and 5 bases from J, with 8 bases between. Germline CDR1 is SGHTA and CDR2 is FQGNSA. The CDR3 runs 13 residues. DNA of the CDR3: TGTGCCAGCAGCTTAGATCAGATGGAGACCCAGTACTTC. Translating gives CASSLDQMETQYF.

CDR3: CASSHRDISYEQYF. The CDR3 nucleotides are TGCGCCAGCAGCCACAGAGACATATCCTACGAGCAGTACTTC. The chain joins TRBV4-1 to TRBJ2-7, with D hard to call. The CDR3 is 14 amino acids. The ends were cut back, 3 bases at V and 1 base at J, with 10 bases in the middle. Germline V CDR1 and CDR2: MGHRA, YSYEKL.

The chain couples TRBV7-6 to TRBJ2-2; D remains ambiguous. Trimming stripped 5 bases from V and 5 bases from J, with 9 bases between. There are 13 residues in the CDR3. Per the germline V gene, CDR1 is SGHVS and CDR2 is FNYEAQ. The DNA of the CDR3 is TGTGCCAGCAGCGGATTTGGGACCGGGGAGCTGTTTTTT. Its translation is CASSGFGTGELFF.

The chain uses TRBV15 and TRBJ2-7, with D perhaps being TRBD1 or TRBD2 (6 bases each). Germline V gene sequence: CDR1 LNHNV, CDR2 YYDKDF (reference sequence). With 5 bases removed from V and 3 bases from J, the gap between germline ends came to 23 bases. This CDR3 is built from 17 residues. The CDR3 nucleotides are TGTGCCACCAGCGGGGGCTTCCTTGAGGGGGGAGGCTACGAGCAGTACTTC. This gives the protein CATSGGFLEGGGYEQYF.

This clonotype was seen only a few times. The chain combines TRBV12-3 or TRBV12-4 with TRBJ2-1, with 7 bases lining up with TRBD1. The trim removed 2 bases at V and 6 bases at J, leaving 4 bases unmatched. The CDR3 runs 14 residues. The chain's CDR3 is CASSLTQGFNEQFF. The CDR3 DNA reads TGTGCCAGCAGTTTAACACAGGGGTTCAATGAGCAGTTCTTC.

The gene calls are TRBV7-8 and TRBJ1-1; D possibly corresponds to TRBD1 (6 bases). The germline CDR1 and CDR2 sequences are SGHVS and FQNEAQ. This CDR3 is 13 amino acids long. Between the trimmed V and J ends, which lost 5 bases and 11 bases, there was a span of 18 bases. CDR3 in amino acids: CASSLRGGDLAFF. The CDR3 coding sequence is TGTGCCAGCAGCCTGAGGGGGGGGGATTTGGCTTTCTTT. Variable domain in full (rest from reference TRBV7-8 and TRBJ1-1): GAGVSQSPRYKVAKRGQDVALRCDPISGHVSLFWYQQALGQGPEFLTYFQNEAQLDKSGLPSDRFFAERPEGSVSTLKIQRTQQEDSAVYLCASSLRGGDLAFFGQGTRLTVV.

The table lists this clonotype with a few counts. The CDR3 spells CASSLQGFDEQYF. CDR3 in DNA: TGTGCCAGCAGCTTACAGGGTTTCGACGAGCAGTACTTC. The chain couples TRBV11-2 to TRBJ2-7; possibly TRBD1 for D (5 bases). Germline loops: CDR1 SGHAT, CDR2 FQNNGV. This CDR3 contains 13 residues. Trimming pared 2 bases from V and 5 bases from J, leaving 10 bases between.

V usage is TRBV6-5 and J usage is TRBJ2-7; TRBD1 matches 7 bases. The V gene's germline CDR1 is MNHEY and CDR2 SVGAGI. V trimming: 1 base; J trimming: 4 bases; junction bases outside the gene matches: 7. The CDR3 is 15 residues long. The CDR3 spells CASSYWGQRRYEQYF. Written as DNA, the CDR3 is TGTGCCAGCAGTTACTGGGGACAGCGGAGGTACGAGCAGTACTTC.

The chain employs TRBV7-9 and TRBJ1-2, with D possibly being TRBD1 (5 bases). CDR1 and CDR2 (germline): SEHNR, FQNEAQ (reference sequence). This CDR3 has 14 residues. V lost 5 bases and J lost 4, with 14 bases in between. CDR3 in amino acids: CASSPRDAPYGYTF. The DNA for the CDR3 is TGTGCCAGCAGCCCCCGGGACGCTCCCTATGGCTACACCTTC.

As to this clonotype: One junction end disagrees with the germline gene, perhaps due to a read error. This chain links TRBV12-3 or TRBV12-4 with TRBJ2-3; D ambiguous. This CDR3 has 15 residues. The CDR3 sequence: CASSLDPNPRDTQYF. The CDR3 nucleotides are TGTGCCAGCAGCTTAGACCCCAACCCACGAGATACGCAGTATTTT.

This clonotype came up a few times. The V and J genes are TRBV12-3 or TRBV12-4 and TRBJ1-5; 9 bases agree with TRBD1. After removal of 3 bases from V and 6 bases from J, the junction contained 3 bases not matched to a gene. CDR3 size: 14 residues. The CDR3 DNA is TGTGCCAGCAGTTTTGACAGGGGGGTTCAGCCCCAGCATTTT. Residues: CASSFDRGVQPQHF.

In its sample, this clonotype was seen a few times. The chain couples TRBV7-2 to TRBJ2-1; D ambiguous. Germline V gene sequence: CDR1 SGHTA, CDR2 FQGNSA. The V and J ends lost 5 bases and 6 bases respectively, with 11 bases between them. This CDR3 has 13 residues. The CDR3 region is CASSLSRSNEQFF. CDR3 nucleotides: TGTGCCAGCAGCCTCTCTCGGAGCAATGAGCAGTTCTTC.

The CDR3 protein is CASWGQTYEQYF. The CDR3 DNA is TGTGCCAGCTGGGGACAGACCTACGAGCAGTACTTC. This chain uses TRBV6-1 with TRBJ2-7, with 7 bases fitting TRBD1. CDR3 length: 12 residues. The V gene end was trimmed by 8 bases and the J gene end by 2 bases; junction bases not matched to a gene: 3. CDR1 MNHNS and CDR2 SASEGT come from the germline V gene.

This clonotype was counted between two and nine times. V is TRBV4-2 and J is TRBJ2-1; 7 positions agree with TRBD2. CDR1 is LGHNA and CDR2 is YNFKEQ in the germline V gene. The CDR3 has 15 amino acids. With 3 bases clipped from V and 3 bases from J, the junction kept 5 bases outside the gene matches. This chain's CDR3 is CASSQASGDYNEQFF. The CDR3 DNA reads TGTGCCAGCAGCCAGGCAAGCGGGGACTACAATGAGCAGTTCTTC.

This clonotype was seen repeatedly, ten times or more. V is TRBV7-9 and J is TRBJ2-5; a weak D match, TRBD2 (7 bases). V gave up 3 bases and J gave up 5 bases, with 19 bases separating them. Per germline, CDR1 SEHNR and CDR2 FQNEAQ (reference sequence). The CDR3 sequence is 16 residues long. The CDR3 DNA is TGTGCCAGCAGCTTCCGACCACTTTGGGGGGGCGAGACCCAGTACTTC. Amino acid sequence: CASSFRPLWGGETQYF.

Only a few counts were recorded for this clonotype. The rearrangement links TRBV5-1 to TRBJ2-1; D is unresolved. The length of the CDR3 is 15 residues. The V and J ends lost 0 bases and 6 bases respectively, with 13 bases between them. Germline loops: CDR1 SGHRS, CDR2 YFSETQ. The CDR3 coding sequence is TGCGCCAGCAGCTTGGAAGTTCCTGCCGGCAATGAGCAGTTCTTC. This sequence encodes CASSLEVPAGNEQFF.

V and J are TRBV7-9 and TRBJ1-3; D may be TRBD1 (5 bases). The V and J ends lost 5 bases and 4 bases respectively, with 12 bases between them. Germline V gives CDR1 SEHNR, CDR2 FQNEAQ (reference sequence). The CDR3 is 14 residues long. Here the CDR3 reads CASSPRGAGNTIYF. The CDR3 DNA is TGTGCCAGCAGCCCCCGTGGGGCCGGAAACACCATATATTTT.

V is TRBV4-1 and J is TRBJ1-2, with D possibly TRBD1 on 5 matching bases. V shed 11 bases and J shed 7 bases, with 20 bases lying between them. Germline V CDR1 and CDR2: MGHRA, YSYEKL. This CDR3 is 13 amino acids long. CDR3 loop: CAGGSGIRGGYTF. Written as DNA, the CDR3 is TGCGCCGGGGGTTCCGGGATAAGAGGTGGCTACACCTTC.

The V call is TRBV27, the J call TRBJ1-5; 9 positions agree with TRBD1. Germline CDR1 is MNHEY and CDR2 is SMNVEV (reference sequence). The CDR3 is made up of 13 amino acids. The trim removed 8 bases at V and 7 bases at J, leaving 6 bases unmatched. CDR3 loop: CASATGGRQPQHF. The CDR3 bases are TGTGCCAGCGCCACAGGGGGCAGGCAGCCCCAGCATTTT.

This clonotype was seen only a few times. V gene TRBV7-9 combines with J gene TRBJ2-4; D perhaps matches TRBD1 (6 bases). Germline-derived CDR1 and CDR2 are SEHNR and FQNEAQ (reference sequence). The CDR3 is made up of 13 amino acids. Trimming shortened V by 5 bases and J by 7 bases, and 12 bases separated the two germline ends. This CDR3 is CASSPGQSNIQYF. Written as DNA, the CDR3 is TGTGCCAGCAGCCCCGGACAGAGCAACATTCAGTACTTC.

The V and J genes are TRBV6-1 and TRBJ1-3; TRBD1 is a possible D gene (5 bases). CDR3 length: 17 amino acids. Germline CDR1 MNHNS, CDR2 SASEGT. Trimming shortened V by 0 bases and J by 0 bases, and 12 bases separated the two germline ends. CDR3 nucleotide sequence: TGTGCCAGCAGTGAAGCGACAGCGTCTCACTCTGGAAACACCATATATTTT. This codes for CASSEATASHSGNTIYF.

This chain uses TRBV7-2 with TRBJ2-1; D might be TRBD1 or TRBD2, each matching 5 bases. The CDR3 length is 15 residues. V lost 2 bases and J lost 8, with 16 bases in between. Germline V lookup: CDR1 SGHTA, CDR2 FQGNSA. The DNA of the CDR3 is TGTGCCAGCAGCTTAAGGGGACCCATGGCCGATGAGCAGTTCTTC. Translated, it gives CASSLRGPMADEQFF. Combining the CDR3 with reference TRBV7-2 and TRBJ2-1 gives the whole variable domain GAGVSQSPSNKVTEKGKDVELRCDPISGHTALYWYRQSLGQGLEFLIYFQGNSAPDKSGLPSDRFSAERTGGSVSTLTIQRTQQEDSAVYLCASSLRGPMADEQFFGPGTRLTVL.

Only a few counts were recorded for this clonotype. The rearrangement joins TRBV7-9 to TRBJ1-4; 8 bases fit TRBD1. J was trimmed by 7 bases and V by 5 bases; bases with no gene match: 3. The CDR3 loop spans 13 amino acids. Germline CDR1 and CDR2: SEHNR and FQNEAQ (reference sequence). CDR3 nucleotides: TGTGCCAGCAGCCCGACAGGGGTTGAAAAACTGTTTTTT. The encoded protein is CASSPTGVEKLFF.

The CDR3 region has the DNA TGTGCCAGCAGGGGGGGACAGGGAAACAATGAGCAGTTCTTC. It translates to CASRGGQGNNEQFF. This chain links TRBV5-4 with TRBJ2-1, with 9 bases that match TRBD1. CDR3 size: 14 residues. Germline CDR1 SGHNT, CDR2 YYREEE (reference sequence). J lost 5 bases, V lost 5 bases, and 5 bases had no gene match.

The genes are TRBV7-2 and TRBJ1-1; no reliable D call. CDR3 length: 15 residues. From germline, CDR1 is SGHTA and CDR2 FQGNSA. V was trimmed by 5 bases and J by 1 base, leaving 14 bases between them. CDR3 amino acids: CASSRPMLTNTEAFF. In DNA form, the CDR3 reads TGTGCCAGCAGCCGACCTATGTTAACGAACACTGAAGCTTTCTTT. Full variable domain (outside the CDR3, taken from reference TRBV7-2 and TRBJ1-1): GAGVSQSPSNKVTEKGKDVELRCDPISGHTALYWYRQSLGQGLEFLIYFQGNSAPDKSGLPSDRFSAERTGGSVSTLTIQRTQQEDSAVYLCASSRPMLTNTEAFFGQGTRLTVV.

This clonotype was recorded once. J is TRBJ2-1 and V is TRBV6-2 or TRBV6-3, with D perhaps TRBD2 (7 bases). Trimming pared 7 bases from V and 8 bases from J, leaving 21 bases between. Germline V gene sequence: CDR1 MNHEY, CDR2 SVGEGT. CDR3 length: 15 residues. The CDR3 here is CASNPGGGAYDEQFF. CDR3 nucleotide sequence: TGTGCCAGCAACCCTGGAGGGGGGGCCTATGATGAGCAGTTCTTC.

The chain links TRBV20-1 to TRBJ1-6, with no clear D. CDR3 length: 14 amino acids. V lost 6 bases and J 0 bases, leaving 9 bases between the germline ends. The germline V gene encodes CDR1 DFQATT and CDR2 SNEGSKA (reference sequence). CDR3 bases: TGCAGTGCCATAGGGAGCTCCTATAATTCACCCCTCCACTTT. This sequence encodes CSAIGSSYNSPLHF.